One T cell receptor (beta chain) is described in this entry. What it recognizes is unknown. This sample was included in a study of response to subunit inactivated influenza vaccine. General study points: Authors suggested each seasonal flu vaccination may recruit only limited numbers of new T cells.

The CDR3 spans 14 residues. The germline V gene encodes CDR1 DFQATT and CDR2 SNEGSKA (reference sequence). Deletions cut 3 bases from V and 4 bases from J, with 15 bases between. TCRdb passed the RT-PCR reads through MiXCR, listing each CDR3 protein once. The table lists under 500,000 distinct CDR3 sequences, approximately 10% of them singletons. The chain joins TRBV20-1 to TRBJ1-2; D is undetermined. The source material was PBMCs from blood, sampled 45 days after vaccination. This TCR came from a man aged 50 or older who received an inactivated influenza vaccine. CDR3 nucleotide sequence: TGCAGTGCTAGGGGAAACTCTCCCGGCTATGGCTACACCTTC. This encodes CSARGNSPGYGYTF.